These T cell receptor beta chains were read from a single sample in a study of T cells after yellow fever vaccination. TCRdb reprocessed the 5' RACE reads with MiXCR, giving one entry per CDR3 protein. This table has some 110,000 distinct CDR3 sequences, about 7.4% appearing once. The source material was CD4+ T cells sorted from PBMCs, sampled about 10 days after the first yellow fever vaccination. The source is a man between 18 and 35 years old who received the YFV17D yellow fever vaccine. The CDR3 runs from the conserved cysteine through the conserved F or W. A D gene is named only where the DNA matches it firmly. Part of the rows lack a size; the others show once, few, many or a class for expanded clones.

V: TRBV20-1
size: few
length: 10
J: TRBJ2-5
D: -
CDR3: CSARTPTQYF
DNA: TGCAGTGCCCGGACTCCTACCCAGTACTTC

V: TRBV7-2
size: many
length: 13
J: TRBJ2-5
D: -
CDR3: CASSFSREETQYF
DNA: TGTGCCAGCAGCTTCAGCCGTGAAGAGACCCAGTACTTC

V: TRBV6-1
size: many
length: 13
J: TRBJ1-2
D: -
CDR3: CASVYGSPPLYTF
DNA: TGTGCCAGCGTGTACGGTTCCCCCCCCCTCTACACCTTC

V: TRBV5-8
size: -
length: 13
J: TRBJ2-7
D: -
CDR3: CASSSGLLYEQYF
DNA: TGTGCCAGCAGCTCGGGGCTCCTCTACGAGCAGTACTTC

V: TRBV20-1
size: few
length: 15
J: TRBJ2-3
D: -
CDR3: CSARRVSFRTDTQYF
DNA: TGCAGTGCGAGACGCGTTTCGTTCCGCACAGATACGCAGTATTTT

V: TRBV20-1
size: many
length: 13
J: TRBJ1-5
D: TRBD1
CDR3: CSAVRGLNQPQHF
DNA: TGCAGTGCTGTGAGGGGGCTCAATCAGCCCCAGCATTTT

V: TRBV5-5
size: many
length: 16
J: TRBJ2-3
D: -
CDR3: CASSLAEGGHLDTQYF
DNA: TGTGCCAGCAGCTTGGCCGAGGGGGGGCATTTGGATACGCAGTATTTT

V: TRBV5-6
size: many
length: 16
J: TRBJ2-5
D: TRBD2
CDR3: CASSLFSGRPRGTQYF
DNA: TGTGCCAGCAGCTTGTTTAGCGGGAGGCCTCGGGGGACCCAGTACTTC

V: TRBV4-1
size: many
length: 14
J: TRBJ2-1
D: -
CDR3: CASSQPTRHNEQFF
DNA: TGCGCCAGCAGCCAGCCCACAAGACACAATGAGCAGTTCTTC

V: TRBV7-2
size: many
length: 16
J: TRBJ1-5
D: TRBD1
CDR3: CASSLQGQGGSQPQHF
DNA: TGTGCCAGCAGCTTACAAGGACAGGGTGGCTCTCAGCCCCAGCATTTT

V: TRBV27
size: many
length: 13
J: TRBJ1-2
D: -
CDR3: CASSPGRSYGYTF
DNA: TGTGCCAGCAGTCCCGGACGGTCCTATGGCTACACCTTC

V: TRBV30
size: -
length: 13
J: TRBJ1-2
D: -
CDR3: CAWSRDNNYGYTF
DNA: TGTGCCTGGAGTAGAGACAATAACTATGGCTACACCTTC

V: TRBV12-3/TRBV12-4
size: many
length: 14
J: TRBJ1-1
D: -
CDR3: CASTPQSWNTEAFF
DNA: TGTGCCAGCACCCCACAGTCCTGGAACACTGAAGCTTTCTTT

V: TRBV21-1
size: many
length: 14
J: TRBJ1-1
D: -
CDR3: CASSKVGGNTEAFF
DNA: TGTGCCAGCAGCAAAGTTGGGGGAAACACTGAAGCTTTCTTT

V: TRBV20-1
size: many
length: 13
J: TRBJ1-2
D: -
CDR3: CTCSARDLYGYTF
DNA: TGCACCTGCTCTGCCCGCGATTTGTATGGCTACACCTTC

V: TRBV4-3
size: many
length: 15
J: TRBJ2-3
D: -
CDR3: CASSLQGSLTDTQYF
DNA: TGCGCCAGCAGCCTTCAAGGAAGTTTGACAGATACGCAGTATTTT

V: TRBV27
size: many
length: 15
J: TRBJ2-2
D: -
CDR3: CASSLSHPRTGELFF
DNA: TGTGCCAGCAGTTTATCGCATCCTCGCACCGGGGAGCTGTTTTTT

V: TRBV6-2/TRBV6-3
size: few
length: 12
J: TRBJ1-6
D: -
CDR3: CASSRLMGDLHF
DNA: TGTGCCAGCAGCCGGCTGATGGGTGACCTCCACTTT

V: TRBV7-2
size: few
length: 14
J: TRBJ2-5
D: TRBD1
CDR3: CASSSVGQGETQYF
DNA: TGTGCCAGCAGCTCCGTTGGACAGGGGGAGACCCAGTACTTC